Described below is a single T cell receptor (beta chain) sequence and its context. The antigen remains unidentified. The junction shows a germline mismatch at one end, possibly a read error. These data come from a study of T cell clones after liver transplantation. Study-wide context: Samples came from ITN030ST, which attempted immunosuppression withdrawal within 2 years of liver transplantation. Overall study results and limits: Post-transplant, graft-donor-reactive CD4 TCRbeta sequences in blood dropped significantly in most of the 8 subjects. In a couple of subjects, few donor cells limited the measurable donor-reactive repertoire.

CD3+CD4+ and CD3+CD8+ cells were FACS-sorted from thawed unstimulated PBMCs. This CDR3 has 14 amino acids. From germline, CDR1 is MGHRA and CDR2 YSYEKL. Clones were sequenced by immunoSEQ multiplex PCR, and TCRdb holds only the in-frame ones, with some missing. The table records some 57,000 clones, 60% to 75% of them present only once. V usage is TRBV4-1 and J usage is TRBJ2-3; 8 bases fit TRBD1. Sequenced material: CD4+ T cells from blood, taken at the 22-month timepoint. This clonotype originated in a human patient who received a liver transplant. Part of the T cells may come from the graft donor. The CDR3 coding sequence is TGCGCCAGCAGCCTTGGACAGGGCACGGATACGCAGTATTTT. The encoded protein is CASSLGQGTDTQYF.